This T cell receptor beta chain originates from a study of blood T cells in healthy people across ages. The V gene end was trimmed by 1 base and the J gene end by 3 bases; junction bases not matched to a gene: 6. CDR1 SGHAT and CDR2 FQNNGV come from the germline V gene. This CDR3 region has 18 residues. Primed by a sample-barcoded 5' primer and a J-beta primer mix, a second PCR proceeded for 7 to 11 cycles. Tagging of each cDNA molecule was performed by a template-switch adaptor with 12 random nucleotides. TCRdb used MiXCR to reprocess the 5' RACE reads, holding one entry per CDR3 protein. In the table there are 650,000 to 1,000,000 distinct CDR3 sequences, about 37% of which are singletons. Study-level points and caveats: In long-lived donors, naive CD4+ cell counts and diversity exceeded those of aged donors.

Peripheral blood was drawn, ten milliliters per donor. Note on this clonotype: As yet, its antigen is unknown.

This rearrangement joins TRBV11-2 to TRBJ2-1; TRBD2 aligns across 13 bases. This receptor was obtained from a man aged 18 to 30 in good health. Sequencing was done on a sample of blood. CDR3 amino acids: CASSLGRTSGGLYNEQFF. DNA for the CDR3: TGTGCCAGCAGCTTAGGTCGGACTAGCGGGGGCCTCTACAATGAGCAGTTCTTC. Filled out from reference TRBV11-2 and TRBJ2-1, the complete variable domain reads EAGVAQSPRYKIIEKRQSVAFWCNPISGHATLYWYQQILGQGPKLLIQFQNNGVVDDSQLPKDRFSAERLKGVDSTLKIQPAKLEDSAVYLCASSLGRTSGGLYNEQFFGPGTRLTVL.